This is a list of T cell receptor beta chains from one sample in a study of T cell clonotyping in hematopoietic cell transplantation. TCRdb's copy holds only in-frame clones and misses some; the assay was immunoSEQ multiplex PCR. The table records 30,000 to 40,000 clones, roughly 94% of them present only once. The specimen was peripheral blood mononuclear cells, collected before stem cell transplant. These receptors came from a man in his forties with chronic myeloid leukemia. Some clones in this sample may be carry-over from other donors' samples. Both conserved end residues are part of each CDR3. The order of the fields is clone size, V gene, D gene, J gene, CDR3 protein, CDR3 DNA. D genes are given only for firm matches. Clone size appears in some rows only: once, few, many, or a class for an expanded clone.

NA	TRBV5-1	NA	TRBJ2-2	CASSYGMGRDITGELFF	TGCGCCAGCAGCTATGGGATGGGCAGGGACATTACCGGGGAGCTGTTTTTT
once	TRBV30	NA	TRBJ1-1	CAWRGGNTEAFF	TGTGCCTGGAGGGGGGGGAACACTGAAGCTTTCTTT
NA	TRBV5-4	NA	TRBJ2-3	CASSEYRTSSTDTQYF	TGTGCCAGCAGCGAATACAGGACCTCTAGCACAGATACGCAGTATTTT
NA	TRBV5-4	NA	TRBJ2-3	CASKRDSSTDTQYF	TGTGCCAGCAAGCGGGACAGTAGCACAGATACGCAGTATTTT
NA	TRBV27	NA	TRBJ1-5	CASSPLNQPQHF	TGTGCCAGCAGTCCTCTCAATCAGCCCCAGCATTTT
NA	TRBV9	TRBD1	TRBJ1-1	CASSVEGTGRIGGMNTEAFF	TGTGCCAGCAGCGTAGAAGGGACAGGCCGTATCGGGGGTATGAACACTGAAGCTTTCTTT
NA	TRBV4-2	NA	TRBJ2-1	CASSQKAKGHYNEQFF	TGTGCCAGCAGCCAAAAGGCCAAGGGACACTACAATGAGCAGTTCTTC
NA	TRBV11-3	NA	TRBJ2-5	CASSLAQGLEQETQYF	TGTGCCAGCAGCTTAGCCCAAGGACTGGAACAAGAGACCCAGTACTTC
NA	TRBV5-1	NA	TRBJ2-1	CASSVGLYNEQFF	TGCGCCAGCAGCGTAGGACTCTACAATGAGCAGTTCTTC
NA	TRBV6-1	NA	TRBJ2-7	CASCGVSYEQYF	TGTGCCAGCTGTGGGGTATCCTACGAGCAGTACTTC
NA	TRBV28	NA	TRBJ2-7	CASSFQTYEQYF	TGTGCCAGCAGTTTTCAAACCTACGAGCAGTACTTC
NA	TRBV23-1	NA	TRBJ1-1	CASSLSRTGPNTEAFF	TGCGCCAGCAGCCTCTCGAGGACGGGACCCAACACTGAAGCTTTCTTT
NA	TRBV5-4	NA	TRBJ1-1	CASSLASNTEAFF	TGTGCCAGCAGCTTGGCCTCCAACACTGAAGCTTTCTTT
NA	TRBV28	NA	TRBJ2-1	CASSLLLLTAFSYNEQFF	TGTGCCAGCAGTTTACTCCTTCTGACAGCTTTCTCCTACAATGAGCAGTTCTTC
NA	TRBV29-1	NA	TRBJ2-4	CSVELENIQYF	TGCAGCGTTGAGTTAGAAAACATTCAGTACTTC
NA	TRBV4-3	TRBD1	TRBJ1-6	CASSQGFGDSGSPLHF	TGCGCCAGCAGCCAAGGATTTGGGGACAGCGGTTCACCCCTCCACTTT
NA	TRBV30	TRBD1	TRBJ1-1	CAWSVWTGDLGGNMNTEAFF	TGTGCCTGGAGTGTTTGGACAGGGGACTTAGGGGGGAACATGAACACTGAAGCTTTCTTT
NA	TRBV19	NA	TRBJ2-2	CASSAHTGELFF	TGTGCCAGTAGTGCCCACACCGGGGAGCTGTTTTTT
NA	TRBV5-4	NA	TRBJ2-2	CASSLGQYTGELFF	TGTGCCAGCAGCTTAGGACAGTACACCGGGGAGCTGTTTTTT
NA	TRBV4-2	NA	TRBJ2-3	CASSQEGRKSDTQYF	TGTGCCAGCAGCCAAGAGGGGCGGAAGTCAGATACGCAGTATTTT
NA	TRBV28	TRBD1	TRBJ1-2	CASSLAGGYGYTF	TGTGCCAGCAGTTTGGCAGGGGGTTATGGCTACACCTTC
NA	TRBV7-9	NA	TRBJ2-5	CASLKGETQYF	TGTGCCAGCCTCAAGGGGGAGACCCAGTACTTC
NA	TRBV19	NA	TRBJ1-1	CASSIGTNTEAFF	TGTGCCAGTAGTATCGGGACGAACACTGAAGCTTTCTTT
NA	TRBV30	NA	TRBJ1-1	CAWSYTGNTEAFF	TGTGCCTGGAGCTACACAGGGAACACTGAAGCTTTCTTT
NA	TRBV11-2	NA	TRBJ2-2	CASSLKGFNGELFF	TGTGCCAGCAGCTTAAAAGGGTTTAACGGGGAGCTGTTTTTT
NA	TRBV7-2	TRBD2	TRBJ2-3	CASSLRLLAGGDTQYF	TGTGCCAGCAGCTTACGCCTTCTAGCGGGGGGAGATACGCAGTATTTT
NA	TRBV28	TRBD1	TRBJ1-4	CASTTPGGRTNEKLFF	TGTGCCAGCACCACCCCAGGGGGGCGGACTAATGAAAAACTGTTTTTT
NA	TRBV6-1	NA	TRBJ1-5	CASSESPDSNQPQHF	TGTGCCAGCAGTGAATCCCCAGATAGCAATCAGCCCCAGCATTTT
NA	TRBV6-4	NA	TRBJ2-2	CASSARGDGTGELFF	TGTGCCAGCAGTGCGCGTGGGGATGGCACCGGGGAGCTGTTTTTT
NA	TRBV19	NA	TRBJ1-6	CASKGQSSSYNSPLHF	TGTGCCAGTAAAGGTCAGAGTAGCTCCTATAATTCACCCCTCCACTTT
NA	TRBV27	NA	TRBJ1-1	CASRGAGSAFF	TGTGCCAGCAGGGGAGCGGGATCGGCTTTCTTT
NA	TRBV28	NA	TRBJ1-2	CASSQGFQRGYTF	TGTGCCAGCAGCCAAGGTTTTCAGAGGGGCTACACCTTC
NA	TRBV4-3	NA	TRBJ2-7	CASSQEDGSGYEQYF	TGCGCCAGCAGCCAGGAGGACGGTTCAGGCTACGAGCAGTACTTC
NA	TRBV28	TRBD2	TRBJ2-7	CASSLFQGGNVSPEQYF	TGTGCCAGCAGTTTATTTCAGGGAGGGAACGTAAGTCCCGAGCAGTACTTC
NA	TRBV13	TRBD2	TRBJ2-3	CASSSAGDLADTQYF	TGTGCCAGCAGCTCTGCGGGGGATCTCGCAGATACGCAGTATTTT
NA	TRBV5-4	NA	TRBJ1-1	CASSLQGLYTEAFF	TGTGCCAGCAGCTTACAGGGACTTTACACTGAAGCTTTCTTT
NA	TRBV2	NA	TRBJ2-7	CASSEGREFYEQYF	TGTGCCAGCAGTGAAGGCAGGGAATTTTACGAGCAGTACTTC
NA	TRBV7-9	NA	TRBJ1-1	CASSFKWTELPEAFF	TGTGCCAGCAGCTTCAAATGGACAGAGCTGCCTGAAGCTTTCTTT
once	TRBV7-8	NA	TRBJ2-7	CASSLGRSYEQYF	TGTGCCAGCAGTTTAGGCAGGTCCTACGAGCAGTACTTC
NA	TRBV19	NA	TRBJ1-5	CASSIKPGDGLNQPQHF	TGTGCCAGTAGTATTAAGCCAGGAGATGGGTTGAATCAGCCCCAGCATTTT
NA	TRBV28	NA	TRBJ1-1	CASSLIYEDRSKKAFF	TGTGCCAGCAGTTTGATTTACGAGGACAGATCGAAGAAGGCTTTCTTT
NA	TRBV5-6	NA	TRBJ1-1	CASSPGGSLTEAFF	TGTGCCAGCAGCCCGGGAGGGTCCCTCACTGAAGCTTTCTTT
NA	TRBV5-1	NA	TRBJ1-1	CASSPSTNTEAFF	TGCGCCAGCAGCCCGAGTACGAACACTGAAGCTTTCTTT
NA	TRBV6-5	TRBD1	TRBJ1-2	CASSYLNQGANYGYTF	TGTGCCAGCAGTTACCTTAATCAGGGGGCTAACTATGGCTACACCTTC
NA	TRBV6-6	NA	TRBJ2-3	CASKGSTDTQYF	TGTGCCAGCAAGGGAAGCACAGATACGCAGTATTTT
NA	TRBV4-1	NA	TRBJ1-5	CASSPPGHSPQHF	TGCGCCAGCAGCCCTCCGGGACACTCGCCCCAGCATTTT
NA	TRBV18	NA	TRBJ1-5	CASSGSGGNQPQHF	TGTGCCAGCTCGGGGTCTGGAGGCAATCAGCCCCAGCATTTT
NA	TRBV6-1	NA	TRBJ1-6	CASSEAGGDNSPLHF	TGTGCCAGCAGTGAAGCCGGCGGGGATAATTCACCCCTCCACTTT
NA	TRBV6-6	NA	TRBJ1-2	CASSYVDRMSYGYTF	TGTGCCAGCAGTTACGTCGACAGGATGAGCTATGGCTACACCTTC
NA	TRBV5-5	NA	TRBJ2-7	CASSLGQDFSYEQYF	TGTGCCAGCAGCTTGGGACAGGACTTCTCCTACGAGCAGTACTTC
NA	TRBV19	NA	TRBJ1-5	CASTPSSGEQHF	TGTGCCAGTACCCCGTCGAGCGGGGAACAGCATTTT
NA	TRBV30	TRBD1	TRBJ2-5	CAWSPGGQETQYF	TGTGCCTGGAGCCCAGGGGGCCAAGAGACCCAGTACTTC
once	TRBV30	NA	TRBJ2-7	CAWSWRAYEQYF	TGTGCCTGGAGCTGGAGGGCCTACGAGCAGTACTTC
NA	TRBV30	NA	TRBJ1-1	CAWSSPYVAFETEAFF	TGTGCCTGGAGTTCCCCGTATGTAGCGTTCGAAACTGAAGCTTTCTTT